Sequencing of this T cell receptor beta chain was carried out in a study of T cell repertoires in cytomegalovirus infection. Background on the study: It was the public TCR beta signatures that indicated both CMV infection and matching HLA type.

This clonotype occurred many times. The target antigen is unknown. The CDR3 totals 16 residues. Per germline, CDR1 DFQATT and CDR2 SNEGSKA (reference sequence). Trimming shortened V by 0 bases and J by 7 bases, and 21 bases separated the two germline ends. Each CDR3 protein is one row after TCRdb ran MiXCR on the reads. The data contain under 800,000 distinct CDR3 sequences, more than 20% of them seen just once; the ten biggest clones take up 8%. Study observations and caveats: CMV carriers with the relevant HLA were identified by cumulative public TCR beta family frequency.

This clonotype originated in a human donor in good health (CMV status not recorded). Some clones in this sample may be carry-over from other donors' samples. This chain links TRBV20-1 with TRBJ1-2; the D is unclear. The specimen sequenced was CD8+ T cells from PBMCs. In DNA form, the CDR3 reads TGCAGTGCTAGAGATAAGTGGTCCAAGGGATCAAGTGGCTACACCTTC. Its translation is CSARDKWSKGSSGYTF.